Reported below is one TCR beta chain. The record originates from a study of blood T cell repertoires in COVID-19. Study details: The origin of the acute and convalescent COVID-19 samples was the United States, Italy and Spain. The analysed material was cDNA or gDNA that came from T cells, B-cell-depleted T cells, or PBMCs.

As processed by the authors: Reference gene primer amplification yielded estimated nucleated cell counts. TCRdb's table, derived via immunoSEQ multiplex PCR, lists solely in-frame clones and lacks some. The V and J calls and clone size come from that table; D and trimming were worked out from the DNA. The data contain 280,000 or so clones, 89% of them singletons. Trimming shortened V by 4 bases and J by 3 bases, and 10 bases separated the two germline ends. The CDR3 contains 13 residues. Per germline, CDR1 SGHNT and CDR2 YENEEA. The chain is built from TRBV11-3 and TRBJ2-7; D unclear. Sequenced: peripheral blood. The sequence was obtained from a woman aged 55-75 years with acute or convalescent COVID-19. Here the CDR3 reads CASSSPPGYEQYF. The CDR3 region has the DNA TGTGCCAGCAGCTCGCCACCAGGCTACGAGCAGTACTTC.